This TCR beta chain was sequenced in a study of blood T cells in healthy people across ages. Overall study findings and caveats: The fall in TCR beta diversity per million T cells was roughly linear with age.

This clonotype was seen a handful of times. The antigen is unknown. It was with a sample-barcoded 5' primer and a J-beta primer mix that a second PCR of roughly 6 to 12 cycles was run. TCRdb recomputed calls from the 5' RACE reads with MiXCR, one row per CDR3 protein. The data contain 720,000 or so distinct CDR3 sequences, around 43% of them seen just once; the ten biggest clones take up about 30%. CDR3 size: 15 residues. Germline V gene data show CDR1 as MNHEY and CDR2 as SVGEGT. V was pared by 2 bases and J by 11 bases, with 11 bases of the junction left unmatched. The chain has TRBV6-2 or TRBV6-3 and TRBJ2-1; TRBD2 matches 8 bases. The source of this sequence is a man at least 80 years old in good health. Specimen: blood. CDR3 in DNA: TGTGCCAGCAGTTACCTCAGAGCGGGGGAGAGGAAGCAGTTCTTC. It encodes CASSYLRAGERKQFF.